The 9 T cell receptor beta chains reported below all come from one sample, sequenced in a study of T cell responses to AZD1222 COVID-19 vaccine. The repertoire was sequenced with immunoSEQ multiplex PCR; TCRdb's copy has only in-frame clones and lacks some. The sample includes 150,000 to 180,000 clones, roughly nine tenths seen only once; the top ten take just under 7%. The sample was peripheral blood, taken after recovery from COVID-19. These receptor sequences come from an adult who had recovered from COVID-19.

The chain is built from TRBV10-3 and TRBJ1-1; weak D call: TRBD1 (5 bases). Trimming pared 0 bases from V and 1 base from J, leaving 9 bases between. The length of the CDR3 is 15 residues. The germline gives CDR1 ENHRY, CDR2 SYGVKD. This chain's CDR3 is CAISESWGGNTEAFF. The CDR3, as DNA: TGTGCCATCAGTGAGTCATGGGGGGGGAACACTGAAGCTTTCTTT.

The gene calls are TRBV5-6 and TRBJ2-7; no definite D call. This CDR3 comprises 15 residues. V lost 4 bases and J lost 0, with 14 bases in between. The germline V gene has CDR1 SGHDT and CDR2 YYEEEE. In DNA form, the CDR3 reads TGTGCCAGCAGCCCCTACGCTATTAGCTCCTACGAGCAGTACTTC. The encoded protein is CASSPYAISSYEQYF.

The rearrangement joins TRBV6-5 to TRBJ1-6; 8 bases are shared with TRBD1. The ends lost 8 bases at V and 7 bases at J; junction bases unmatched: 7. Germline CDR1 reads MNHEY; CDR2 reads SVGAGI. This CDR3 has 14 amino acids. This CDR3 reads CASFRQGWNSPLHF. The DNA for the CDR3 is TGTGCCAGCTTCCGACAGGGGTGGAATTCACCCCTCCACTTT.

This chain uses TRBV2 with TRBJ2-5, with TRBD2 identical over 11 bases. Germline lookup yields CDR1 SNHLY and CDR2 FYNNEI. V shed 2 bases and J 5 bases; nucleotides not matched to a gene: 4. This CDR3 region has 15 residues. DNA of the CDR3: TGTGCCAGCAGTGAACCCCTAGCGGGGGGTGAGACCCAGTACTTC. Translation gives CASSEPLAGGETQYF. Full variable domain (outside the CDR3, taken from reference TRBV2 and TRBJ2-5): EPEVTQTPSHQVTQMGQEVILRCVPISNHLYFYWYRQILGQKVEFLVSFYNNEISEKSEIFDDQFSVERPDGSNFTLKIRSTKLEDSAMYFCASSEPLAGGETQYFGPGTRLLVL.

J is TRBJ1-1 and V is TRBV30; 9 positions match TRBD1. V was pared by 4 bases and J by 5 bases, with 8 bases of the junction left unmatched. The CDR3 is 14 residues long. Germline loops: CDR1 GTSNPN, CDR2 SVGIG (reference sequence). The CDR3 coding sequence is TGTGCCTGGACCCCGGGACAGGGCAGGACTGAAGCTTTCTTT. Encoded protein: CAWTPGQGRTEAFF.

The chain uses TRBV28 and TRBJ2-4, with 8 nucleotides matching TRBD1. The J segment lost 0 bases and the V segment lost 6 bases, leaving 7 bases of the junction unmatched. From germline, CDR1 is MDHEN and CDR2 SYDVKM. This CDR3 contains 16 residues. CDR3 residues: CASSPGTGLAKNIQYF. The CDR3 nucleotides read TGTGCCAGCAGCCCTGGGACAGGACTAGCCAAAAACATTCAGTACTTC.

The chain carries TRBV3-1 (or the pseudogene TRBV3-2) and TRBJ2-1; D gene ambiguous. Trimming stripped 4 bases from V and 11 bases from J, with 15 bases between. CDR1 is LGHDT, CDR2 YNNKEL, per germline (reference sequence). This CDR3 region has 13 residues. This chain's CDR3 is CASSLTEGPQQFF. The CDR3 DNA reads TGTGCCAGCAGCCTTACAGAAGGTCCTCAGCAGTTCTTC.

This chain joins TRBV10-2 and TRBJ2-1; D not resolved. V lost 6 bases, J lost 0 bases, and 15 bases lay in between. This CDR3 comprises 16 residues. Germline values: CDR1 WSHSY, CDR2 SAAADI. The CDR3 loop is CASRSGARSSYNEQFF. The CDR3 DNA is TGCGCCAGCAGATCTGGCGCCAGGAGCTCCTACAATGAGCAGTTCTTC.

CDR3 sequence reads: CASSSTYANTEAFF. The CDR3 bases are TGTGCCAGCAGTTCTACCTACGCGAACACTGAAGCTTTCTTT. V usage is TRBV7-9 and J usage is TRBJ1-1; D is undetermined. Trimming cost V 6 bases and J 1 base, with 12 bases left between them. CDR1 is SEHNR, CDR2 FQNEAQ, per germline (reference sequence). The CDR3 contains 14 residues.